Each of the 23 T cell receptor beta chains below was sequenced from the same sample in a study of long-term antiretroviral therapy in people with HIV. The immunoSEQ assay was v3.0, run at survey level. Sequenced by immunoSEQ multiplex PCR; TCRdb stores in-frame clones only, minus some. The data show tens of thousands of clones, 70% to 85% seen once. The material sequenced was unsorted PBMCs, taken 3 years after starting antiretroviral therapy. Receptors originate from a man aged 40-49 years with HIV.

The chain combines TRBV30 with TRBJ1-3, with TRBD1 matching over 7 bases. This CDR3 region has 13 residues. V lost 5 bases to trimming and J lost 2 bases; unmatched junction nucleotides: 3. Germline CDR1 reads GTSNPN; CDR2 reads SVGIG (reference sequence). In DNA form, the CDR3 reads TGTGCCTGGGGGACAGTGGCTGGAAACACCATATATTTT. As protein: CAWGTVAGNTIYF.

The chain recombines TRBV13 with TRBJ2-3; 9 bases are a match to TRBD2. Trimming cost V 5 bases and J 2 bases; bases outside gene matches: 11. Germline-derived CDR1 and CDR2 are PRHDT and FYEKMQ (reference sequence). The CDR3 is made up of 17 amino acids. CDR3: CASSNPLASGTTDTQYF. For the CDR3, the DNA is TGTGCCAGCAGCAACCCCCTGGCTAGCGGGACCACAGATACGCAGTATTTT.

The chain employs TRBV4-1 and TRBJ1-2; perhaps TRBD1 as D (5 bases). V dropped 4 bases and J dropped 13 bases, with 13 bases sitting between them. Germline CDR1 MGHRA, CDR2 YSYEKL. This CDR3 has 11 amino acids. The CDR3 nucleotides read TGCGCCAGCAGCCCGGACACACGACCCACCTTC. It specifies CASSPDTRPTF.

The chain combines TRBV7-8 with TRBJ2-7; 8 nucleotides match TRBD1. The ends lost 3 bases at V and 5 bases at J; junction bases unmatched: 9. The germline gives CDR1 SGHVS, CDR2 FQNEAQ. The CDR3 is made up of 15 amino acids. CDR3 in amino acids: CASSFSTQGVHEQYF. The DNA for the CDR3 is TGTGCCAGCAGCTTTTCAACACAGGGGGTGCACGAGCAGTACTTC.

The chain combines TRBV6-6 with TRBJ2-1, with 7 bases matching TRBD2. Germline lookup yields CDR1 MNHNY and CDR2 SVGAGI (reference sequence). There are 11 residues in the CDR3. With V trimmed by 6 bases and J by 9 bases, 2 bases remained unmatched. In nucleotides, the CDR3 is TGTGCCAGCAGAAGGGAGGGTGAGCAGTTCTTC. Translation: CASRREGEQFF.

The genes are TRBV2 and TRBJ1-2; 8 bases are shared with TRBD1. The V gene's germline CDR1 is SNHLY and CDR2 FYNNEI. The CDR3 is 14 residues long. The trim removed 4 bases at V and 6 bases at J, leaving 7 bases unmatched. The CDR3 DNA reads as TGTGCCAGCAGTGTCAGGACAGGGCCGCATGGCTACACCTTC. This sequence encodes CASSVRTGPHGYTF. The full variable domain, in which reference TRBV2 and TRBJ1-2 provide the parts outside the CDR3, is EPEVTQTPSHQVTQMGQEVILRCVPISNHLYFYWYRQILGQKVEFLVSFYNNEISEKSEIFDDQFSVERPDGSNFTLKIRSTKLEDSAMYFCASSVRTGPHGYTFGSGTRLTVV.

This chain links TRBV6-5 with TRBJ1-1; D might be TRBD1 (5 bases). This CDR3 region has 13 residues. Trimming pared 10 bases from V and 1 base from J, leaving 13 bases between. Germline lookup yields CDR1 MNHEY and CDR2 SVGAGI. CDR3 in amino acids: CAIADNSNTEAFF. In nucleotides, the CDR3 is TGTGCCATCGCGGACAACTCGAACACTGAAGCTTTCTTT.

The J gene is TRBJ1-2, the V gene TRBV20-1; D uncertain. The V and J ends lost 2 bases and 4 bases respectively, with 5 bases between them. This CDR3 has 11 amino acids. Per germline, CDR1 DFQATT and CDR2 SNEGSKA (reference sequence). CDR3 in DNA: TGCAGTGCTAGAAACGCCTATGGCTACACCTTC. Translating it yields CSARNAYGYTF.

This sequence joins TRBV13 and TRBJ1-1; the D gene is possibly TRBD1 (6 bases). The CDR3 contains 14 residues. Germline assignment: CDR1 PRHDT and CDR2 FYEKMQ (reference sequence). V shed 7 bases and J shed 1 base, with 13 bases lying between them. Written as DNA, the CDR3 is TGTGCCAGCACTTCGGGACACAGGAACACTGAAGCTTTCTTT. Translated: CASTSGHRNTEAFF.

The genes are TRBV4-2 and TRBJ2-1; D tentatively fits TRBD1 or TRBD2 (7 bases each). The length of the CDR3 is 16 residues. Germline-derived CDR1 and CDR2 are LGHNA and YNFKEQ. V shed 5 bases and J shed 2 bases, with 16 bases lying between them. The CDR3 sequence is CASSAPGRGPYNEQFF. CDR3 sequence (DNA): TGTGCCAGCAGCGCCCCGGGGAGGGGGCCCTACAATGAGCAGTTCTTC.

This chain connects TRBV5-6 to TRBJ2-5, with 8 bases identical to TRBD2. The germline V gene encodes CDR1 SGHDT and CDR2 YYEEEE. This CDR3 has 14 amino acids. After removal of 3 bases from V and 1 base from J, the junction contained 2 bases not matched to a gene. The CDR3 nucleotides read TGTGCCAGCAGCTGGGGGACTAGCCAAGAGACCCAGTACTTC. Amino acids: CASSWGTSQETQYF.

The chain links TRBV9 to TRBJ1-1, with a possible D match to TRBD1 (5 bases). Trimming cost V 0 bases and J 0 bases, with 9 bases left between them. The CDR3 runs 15 residues. In germline, CDR1 is SGDLS, CDR2 YYNGEE. The CDR3, as DNA: TGTGCCAGCAGCGTAGGGAGGGGATTGAACACTGAAGCTTTCTTT. Protein: CASSVGRGLNTEAFF.

This clone was detected a few times. The chain recombines TRBV19 with TRBJ1-5; 8 bases fit TRBD1. The CDR3 consists of 15 residues. The junction had 6 bases not matched to a gene; V was cut back by 4 bases and J by 4 bases. Looked up from germline, CDR1 is LNHDA and CDR2 is SQIVND (reference sequence). DNA for the CDR3: TGTGCCAGTAGTAGGGGCAGGGGGCGAAATCAGCCCCAGCATTTT. This codes for CASSRGRGRNQPQHF.

The chain joins TRBV11-3 to TRBJ2-3, with no clear D. V lost 3 bases to trimming and J lost 3 bases, with 4 bases between them. This CDR3 is 12 amino acids long. Per the germline V gene, CDR1 is SGHNT and CDR2 is YENEEA. CDR3 in amino acids: CASSLRTDTQYF. The CDR3 DNA follows: TGTGCCAGCAGCTTGCGGACAGATACGCAGTATTTT.

The rearrangement links TRBV7-3 to TRBJ1-1; unclear D gene. The CDR3 sequence is 14 residues long. The germline V gene encodes CDR1 SGHTA and CDR2 FQGTGA. The V end was cut by 5 bases, the J end by 1 base, with 11 bases between. The CDR3, as DNA: TGTGCCAGCAGCCCTTGGGCAGGGAACACTGAAGCTTTCTTT. Encoded protein: CASSPWAGNTEAFF.

The chain couples TRBV19 to TRBJ1-1; no clear D gene. Trimming stripped 4 bases from V and 3 bases from J, with 12 bases between. Germline CDR1 and CDR2: LNHDA and SQIVND (reference sequence). CDR3 length: 14 amino acids. CDR3 sequence: CASSTQWADTEAFF. In DNA form, the CDR3 reads TGTGCCAGTAGTACGCAATGGGCGGACACTGAAGCTTTCTTT.

The gene calls are TRBV4-1 and TRBJ2-7; 9 positions match TRBD2. From germline, CDR1 is MGHRA and CDR2 YSYEKL. Germline trimming cut 6 bases from V and 5 bases from J; bases unmatched to any gene: 11. This CDR3 spans 15 amino acids. The CDR3 region is CASSPSGRWSHEQYF. For the CDR3, the DNA is TGCGCCAGCAGTCCGAGCGGGAGGTGGTCCCACGAGCAGTACTTC.

The gene calls are TRBV6-1 and TRBJ1-4; D perhaps matches TRBD1 (6 bases). This CDR3 is 14 amino acids long. CDR1 is MNHNS, CDR2 SASEGT, per germline. Trimming shortened V by 3 bases and J by 10 bases, and 15 bases separated the two germline ends. DNA of the CDR3: TGTGCCAGCAGTGACGGAGGGGGTGCTGGAAAACTGTTTTTT. Translated, it gives CASSDGGGAGKLFF.

J is TRBJ1-5 and V is TRBV7-2; D ambiguous. This CDR3 is 14 amino acids long. The V end was cut by 5 bases, the J end by 11 bases, with 19 bases between. Germline CDR1 and CDR2: SGHTA and FQGNSA. This CDR3 is CASSPTASSATQHF. The DNA for the CDR3 is TGTGCCAGCAGCCCTACGGCCAGCTCGGCTACCCAGCATTTT.

This clone was seen once. The chain joins TRBV7-3 to TRBJ2-7; D uncertain. Germline values: CDR1 SGHTA, CDR2 FQGTGA. The CDR3 covers 15 residues. Trimming stripped 5 bases from V and 2 bases from J, with 16 bases between. In nucleotides, the CDR3 is TGTGCCAGCAGCCCCGGACCGTCTCCTACCTACGAGCAGTACTTC. This translates into CASSPGPSPTYEQYF.

The rearrangement joins TRBV2 to TRBJ1-5; TRBD1 matches at 8 bases. Germline trimming cut 1 base from V and 7 bases from J; bases unmatched to any gene: 6. Germline V lookup: CDR1 SNHLY, CDR2 FYNNEI. The CDR3 has 15 residues. CDR3 nucleotide sequence: TGTGCCAGCAGTGAAGAGAGGACAGGGAGGCAGCCCCAGCATTTT. It encodes CASSEERTGRQPQHF.

For the CDR3, the DNA is TGTGCCAGCAGCTGGACTAGCGAGAACTACAATGAGCAGTTCTTC. Translated, it gives CASSWTSENYNEQFF. The chain employs TRBV5-5 and TRBJ2-1; 9 nucleotides line up with TRBD2. This CDR3 spans 15 amino acids. The V gene's germline CDR1 is SGHKS and CDR2 YYEKEE (reference sequence). V was clipped by 3 bases and J by 3 bases; unmatched bases: 4. The full variable domain, rest sourced from reference TRBV5-5 and TRBJ2-1, is DAGVTQSPTHLIKTRGQQVTLRCSPISGHKSVSWYQQVLGQGPQFIFQYYEKEERGRGNFPDRFSARQFPNYSSELNVNALLLGDSALYLCASSWTSENYNEQFFGPGTRLTVL.

The V gene is TRBV30, the J gene TRBJ2-3; TRBD1 agrees at 9 bases. Trimming at V came to 1 base and at J to 5 bases, leaving 4 bases not matched to a gene. CDR3 size: 14 residues. Germline CDR1 and CDR2: GTSNPN and SVGIG (reference sequence). The CDR3 DNA is TGTGCCTGGAGTGAGGACAGGGGAATAGATACGCAGTATTTT. This gives the protein CAWSEDRGIDTQYF.